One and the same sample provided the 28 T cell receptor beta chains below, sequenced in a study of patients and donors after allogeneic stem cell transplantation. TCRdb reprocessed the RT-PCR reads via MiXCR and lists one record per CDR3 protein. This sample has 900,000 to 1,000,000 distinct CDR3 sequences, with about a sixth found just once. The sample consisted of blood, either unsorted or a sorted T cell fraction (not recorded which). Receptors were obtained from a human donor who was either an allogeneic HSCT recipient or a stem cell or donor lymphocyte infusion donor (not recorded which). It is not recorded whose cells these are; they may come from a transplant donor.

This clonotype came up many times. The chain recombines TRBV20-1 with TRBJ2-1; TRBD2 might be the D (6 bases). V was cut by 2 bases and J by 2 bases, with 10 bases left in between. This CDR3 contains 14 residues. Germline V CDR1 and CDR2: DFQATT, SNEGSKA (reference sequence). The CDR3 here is CSARRIAAYNEQFF. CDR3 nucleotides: TGCAGTGCTAGAAGAATAGCGGCCTACAATGAGCAGTTCTTC.

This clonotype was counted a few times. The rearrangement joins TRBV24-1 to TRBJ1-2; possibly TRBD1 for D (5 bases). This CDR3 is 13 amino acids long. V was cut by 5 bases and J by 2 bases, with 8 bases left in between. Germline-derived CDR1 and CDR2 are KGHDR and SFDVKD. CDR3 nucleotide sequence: TGTGCCACCAGTGCGGGGGGAAACTATGGCTACACCTTC. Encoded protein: CATSAGGNYGYTF.

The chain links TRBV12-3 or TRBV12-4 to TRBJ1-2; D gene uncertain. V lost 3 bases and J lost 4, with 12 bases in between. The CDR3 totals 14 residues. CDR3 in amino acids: CASSFPGRIYGYTF. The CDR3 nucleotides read TGTGCCAGCAGTTTTCCTGGGCGGATCTATGGCTACACCTTC.

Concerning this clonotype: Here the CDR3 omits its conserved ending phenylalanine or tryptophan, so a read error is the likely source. CDR3 nucleotide sequence: TGTGCCAGCAGTTTGCCCAACGGGGGGACGGCTGAGCAGTTCCTC. Protein: CASSLPNGGTAEQFL. The rearrangement links TRBV12-3 or TRBV12-4 to TRBJ2-1; TRBD2 matches at 7 bases. V was pared by 3 bases and J by 9 bases, with 11 bases of the junction left unmatched. CDR3 length: 15 residues.

The CDR3 DNA is TGCGCCAGCAGCTTGGACGATGTCGGCGAGACCCAGTACTTC. It specifies CASSLDDVGETQYF. The V and J genes are TRBV5-1 and TRBJ2-5; D not resolved. Per germline, CDR1 SGHRS and CDR2 YFSETQ. V was pared by 0 bases and J by 5 bases, with 11 bases between. CDR3 size: 14 residues.

CDR3 in DNA: TGTGCCAGCAGCTTAGATGTCAGGTCCTCTGGAAACACCATATATTTT. It translates to CASSLDVRSSGNTIYF. The chain recombines TRBV7-6 with TRBJ1-3; D gene unclear. Germline V CDR1 and CDR2: SGHVS, FNYEAQ. The CDR3 contains 16 residues. Trimming left V 1 base short and J 0 bases short, with 10 bases between.

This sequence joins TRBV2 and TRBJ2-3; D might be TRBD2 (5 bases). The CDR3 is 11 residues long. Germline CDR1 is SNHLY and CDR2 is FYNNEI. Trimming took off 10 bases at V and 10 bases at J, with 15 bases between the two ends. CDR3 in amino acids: CATMLARPQYF. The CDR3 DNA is TGTGCCACCATGCTAGCTCGGCCGCAGTATTTT.

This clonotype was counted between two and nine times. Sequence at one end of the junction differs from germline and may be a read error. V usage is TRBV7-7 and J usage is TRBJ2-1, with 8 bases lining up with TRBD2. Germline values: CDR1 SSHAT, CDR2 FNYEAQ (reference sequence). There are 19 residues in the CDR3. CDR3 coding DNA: TGTGCTAGCAGCTTAAGGGTTCAGGGCGGGGGGCCCTCCTACAATGAGCAGTTCTTC. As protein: CASSLRVQGGGPSYNEQFF. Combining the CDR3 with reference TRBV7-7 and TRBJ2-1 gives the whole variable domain GAGVSQSPRYKVTKRGQDVTLRCDPISSHATLYWYQQALGQGPEFLTYFNYEAQPDKSGLPSDRFSAERPEGSISTLTIQRTEQRDSAMYRCASSLRVQGGGPSYNEQFFGPGTRLTVL.

The CDR3 nucleotides read TGTGCCAGCAGTGGACTGAAGACGGGGGGTGGTGAAGATACGCAGTATTTT. As protein: CASSGLKTGGGEDTQYF. The gene calls are TRBV25-1 and TRBJ2-3; TRBD2 aligns across 7 bases. CDR3 length: 17 amino acids. The V and J ends lost 4 bases and 5 bases, in that order; junction bases with no gene match: 15. CDR1 is MGHDK and CDR2 is SYGVNS in the germline V gene.

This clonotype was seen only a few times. The CDR3 is CASSQDPGLAGGRELFF. CDR3 coding DNA: TGCGCCAGCAGCCAAGATCCCGGGTTAGCGGGAGGTCGGGAGCTGTTTTTT. The chain employs TRBV4-1 and TRBJ2-2, with TRBD2 matching over 10 bases. This CDR3 contains 17 residues. The V gene's germline CDR1 is MGHRA and CDR2 YSYEKL. Trimming at V came to 0 bases and at J to 9 bases, leaving 10 bases not matched to a gene.

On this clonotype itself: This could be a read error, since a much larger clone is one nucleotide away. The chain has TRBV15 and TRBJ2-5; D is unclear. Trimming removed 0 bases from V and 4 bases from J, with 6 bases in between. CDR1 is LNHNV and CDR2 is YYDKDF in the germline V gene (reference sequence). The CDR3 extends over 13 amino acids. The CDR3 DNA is TGTGCCACCAGCAGAGAACGGGTAGAGACCCAGTACTTC. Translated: CATSRERVETQYF.

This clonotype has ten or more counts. CDR3 sequence (DNA): TGCGCCAGCAGCGTAACTAGCGGGACTGATACGCAGTATTTT. Its protein product is CASSVTSGTDTQYF. V is TRBV5-1 and J is TRBJ2-3; 10 bases agree with TRBD2. This CDR3 is 14 amino acids long. The V gene's germline CDR1 is SGHRS and CDR2 YFSETQ. Trimming at V came to 4 bases and at J to 6 bases, leaving 5 bases not matched to a gene.

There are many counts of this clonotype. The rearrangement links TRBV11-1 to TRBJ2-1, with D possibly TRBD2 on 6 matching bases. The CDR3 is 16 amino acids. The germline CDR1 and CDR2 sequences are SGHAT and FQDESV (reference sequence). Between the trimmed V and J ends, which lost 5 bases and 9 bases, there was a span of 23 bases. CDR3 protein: CASSRRGGGEAGEQFF. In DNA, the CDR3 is TGTGCCAGCAGCCGACGGGGCGGCGGGGAGGCTGGTGAGCAGTTCTTC.

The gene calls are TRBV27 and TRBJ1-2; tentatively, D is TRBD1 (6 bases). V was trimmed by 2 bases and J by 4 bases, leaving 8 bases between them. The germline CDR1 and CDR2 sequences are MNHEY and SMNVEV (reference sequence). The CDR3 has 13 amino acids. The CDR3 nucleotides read TGTGCCAGCAGTTTAAAGGACAGCTATGGCTACACCTTC. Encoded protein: CASSLKDSYGYTF.

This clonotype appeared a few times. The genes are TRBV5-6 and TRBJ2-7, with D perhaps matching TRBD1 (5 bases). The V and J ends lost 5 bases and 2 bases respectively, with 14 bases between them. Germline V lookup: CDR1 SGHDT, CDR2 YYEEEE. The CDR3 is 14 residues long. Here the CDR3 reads CASSRYRSTYEQYF. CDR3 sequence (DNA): TGTGCCAGCAGTCGATACAGGAGTACCTACGAGCAGTACTTC.

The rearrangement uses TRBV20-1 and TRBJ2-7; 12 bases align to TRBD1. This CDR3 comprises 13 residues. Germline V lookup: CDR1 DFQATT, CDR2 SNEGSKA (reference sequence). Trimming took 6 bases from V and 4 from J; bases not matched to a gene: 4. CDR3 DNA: TGCAGTGCGGCGGGACAGGGGGCTTACGAGCAGTACTTC. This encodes CSAAGQGAYEQYF.

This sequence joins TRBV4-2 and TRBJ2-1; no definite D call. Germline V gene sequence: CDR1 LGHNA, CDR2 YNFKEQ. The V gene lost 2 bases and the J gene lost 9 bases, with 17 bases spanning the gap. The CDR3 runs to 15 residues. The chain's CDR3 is CASSQRLAVVAEQFF. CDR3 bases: TGTGCCAGCAGCCAACGGTTAGCAGTCGTGGCTGAGCAGTTCTTC.

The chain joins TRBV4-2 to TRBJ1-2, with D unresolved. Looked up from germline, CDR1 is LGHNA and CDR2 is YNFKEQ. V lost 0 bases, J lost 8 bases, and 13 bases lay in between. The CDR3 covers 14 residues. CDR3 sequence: CASSQDGGMNGYTF. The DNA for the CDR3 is TGTGCCAGCAGCCAAGACGGCGGCATGAACGGCTACACCTTC.

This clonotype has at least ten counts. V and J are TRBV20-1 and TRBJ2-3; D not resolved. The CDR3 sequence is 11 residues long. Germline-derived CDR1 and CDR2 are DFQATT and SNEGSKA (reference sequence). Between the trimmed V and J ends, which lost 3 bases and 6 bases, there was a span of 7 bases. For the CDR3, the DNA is TGCAGTGCTAGGAGGACCGATACGCAGTATTTT. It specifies CSARRTDTQYF.

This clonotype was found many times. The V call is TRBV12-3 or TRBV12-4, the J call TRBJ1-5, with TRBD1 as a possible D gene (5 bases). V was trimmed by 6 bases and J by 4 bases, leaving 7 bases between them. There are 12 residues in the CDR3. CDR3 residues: CASRTENQPQHF. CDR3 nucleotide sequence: TGTGCCAGCAGGACAGAAAATCAGCCCCAGCATTTT.

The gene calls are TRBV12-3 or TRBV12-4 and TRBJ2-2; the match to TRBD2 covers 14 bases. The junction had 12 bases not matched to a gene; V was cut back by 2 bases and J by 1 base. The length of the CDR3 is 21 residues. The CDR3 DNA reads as TGTGCCAGCAGTTTATCGGCCCGGGGACTAGCGGGAGTTAAGAACACCGGGGAGCTGTTTTTT. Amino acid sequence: CASSLSARGLAGVKNTGELFF.

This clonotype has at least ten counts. This CDR3 reads CASSRGQSSGNTIYF. DNA for the CDR3: TGTGCCAGCAGCCGCGGACAGAGCTCTGGAAACACCATATATTTT. This rearrangement joins TRBV6-1 to TRBJ1-3; a weak D match, TRBD1 (6 bases). V lost 6 bases to trimming and J lost 0 bases, with 12 bases between them. Germline V gene lookup returns CDR1 MNHNS and CDR2 SASEGT. This CDR3 is 15 amino acids long.

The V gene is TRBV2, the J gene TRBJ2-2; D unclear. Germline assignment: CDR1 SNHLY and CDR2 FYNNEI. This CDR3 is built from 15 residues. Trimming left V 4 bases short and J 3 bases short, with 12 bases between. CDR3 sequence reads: CASSVQLAHTGELFF. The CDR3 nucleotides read TGTGCCAGCAGTGTGCAGTTGGCTCACACCGGGGAGCTGTTTTTT.

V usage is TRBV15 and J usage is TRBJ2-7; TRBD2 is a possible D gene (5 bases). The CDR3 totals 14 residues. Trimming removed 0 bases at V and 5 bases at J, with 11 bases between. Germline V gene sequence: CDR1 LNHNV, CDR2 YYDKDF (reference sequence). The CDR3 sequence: CATSRDGYGDEQYF. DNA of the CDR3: TGTGCCACCAGCAGAGATGGTTACGGGGACGAGCAGTACTTC.

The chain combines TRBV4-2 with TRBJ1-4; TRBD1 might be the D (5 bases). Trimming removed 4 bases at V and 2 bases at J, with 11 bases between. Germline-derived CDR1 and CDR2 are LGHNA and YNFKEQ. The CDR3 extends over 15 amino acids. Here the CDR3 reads CASSPARGTNEKLFF. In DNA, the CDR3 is TGTGCCAGCAGCCCTGCAAGGGGTACTAATGAAAAACTGTTTTTT.

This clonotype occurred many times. The CDR3 loop reads CASSESWGGETQYF. The DNA for the CDR3 is TGTGCCAGCAGTGAATCCTGGGGCGGGGAGACCCAGTACTTC. This chain uses TRBV25-1 with TRBJ2-5; possibly TRBD1 or TRBD2 for D (5 bases each). The ends were cut back, 1 base at V and 5 bases at J, with 11 bases in the middle. The CDR3 covers 14 residues. The germline gives CDR1 MGHDK, CDR2 SYGVNS.

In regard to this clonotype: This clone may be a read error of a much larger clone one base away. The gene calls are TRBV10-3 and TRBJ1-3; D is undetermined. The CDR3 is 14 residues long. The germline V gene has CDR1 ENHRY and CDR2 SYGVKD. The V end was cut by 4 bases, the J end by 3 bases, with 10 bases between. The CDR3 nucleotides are TGTGCCATCAGTGCAAGGGTCCTTGGAAACACCATATATTTT. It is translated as CAISARVLGNTIYF.

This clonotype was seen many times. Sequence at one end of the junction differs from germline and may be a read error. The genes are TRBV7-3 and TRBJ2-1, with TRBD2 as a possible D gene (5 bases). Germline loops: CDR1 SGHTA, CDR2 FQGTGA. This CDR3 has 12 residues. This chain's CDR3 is CASSLTGNEQFF. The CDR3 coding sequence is TGTGCCAGCAGTTTAACGGGGAATGAGCAGTTCTTC.